Sequencing of this T cell receptor (beta chain) was carried out in a study of blood T cell repertoires in COVID-19. Study-wide background: PBMCs, B-cell-depleted T cells, or T cells provided the cDNA or gDNA that made up the material.

In germline, CDR1 is SEHNR, CDR2 FQNEAQ (reference sequence). The junction had 7 bases not matched to a gene; V was cut back by 5 bases and J by 6 bases. The CDR3 spans 14 residues. In the source study's methods: By means of reference gene primer amplification, nucleated cell counts were estimated. Using immunoSEQ multiplex PCR, the repertoire was profiled, and TCRdb retains in-frame clones only, with some absent. The D gene and trimming were derived from the DNA, and the V and J assignments and clone size from that table. The sample includes 160,000 or so clones, about four fifths of them seen just once.

This chain links TRBV7-9 with TRBJ2-7; 10 bases map to TRBD2. The clonotype comes from a woman over 75 with acute or convalescent COVID-19. The sequencing input was peripheral blood. CDR3 nucleotides: TGTGCCAGCAGCCCCAGCGGGGGGGCCTCCGAGCAGTACTTC. This codes for CASSPSGGASEQYF.